What follows are 29 T cell receptor beta chains derived from one specimen sequenced in a study of T cells after somatic rescue of genetic block. TCRdb keeps only in-frame clones here, not all; method: immunoSEQ multiplex PCR. The sample lists 14,000 to 15,000 clones; around three quarters were seen once. Material: peripheral blood mononuclear cells (PBMCs). These receptors were taken from a boy between 10 and 17 years old.

This sequence joins TRBV29-1 and TRBJ1-1; D ambiguous. From germline, CDR1 is SQVTM and CDR2 ANQGSEA. V was cut by 7 bases and J by 2 bases, with 20 bases left in between. This CDR3 has 15 amino acids. CDR3 residues: CSASGRPGYNTEAFF. The CDR3 region has the DNA TGCAGCGCCTCCGGGCGTCCAGGTTATAACACTGAAGCTTTCTTT.

The V gene is TRBV10-3, the J gene TRBJ2-5, with D perhaps TRBD1 (5 bases). This CDR3 comprises 13 residues. Trimming pared 11 bases from V and 1 base from J, leaving 14 bases between. Per germline, CDR1 ENHRY and CDR2 SYGVKD. CDR3 in DNA: TGTGCCGGTGCCAGGGCGGCCCAAGAGACCCAGTACTTC. Its translation is CAGARAAQETQYF.

The chain links TRBV18 to TRBJ2-4; D unresolved. The CDR3 contains 16 residues. With 6 bases removed from V and 0 bases from J, the gap between germline ends came to 15 bases. The germline gives CDR1 KGHSH, CDR2 LQKENI. The CDR3: CASSVDDRLAKNIQYF. The CDR3 nucleotides read TGTGCCAGCTCGGTCGATGACCGTCTAGCCAAAAACATTCAGTACTTC.

This sequence joins TRBV7-9 and TRBJ2-7; 7 nucleotides match TRBD2. Germline V gives CDR1 SEHNR, CDR2 FQNEAQ (reference sequence). Germline trimming cut 3 bases from V and 7 bases from J; bases unmatched to any gene: 12. The length of the CDR3 is 15 residues. CDR3 nucleotide sequence: TGTGCCAGCAGCTTGGGAGGGAGCCAGAGTGGGGAGCAGTACTTC. Amino acid sequence: CASSLGGSQSGEQYF.

The V call is TRBV2, the J call TRBJ2-7, with D unclear. Trimming removed 5 bases at V and 2 bases at J, with 10 bases between. The CDR3 is 13 residues long. Germline CDR1 reads SNHLY; CDR2 reads FYNNEI. The CDR3 region is CASSPKSTYEQYF. CDR3 in DNA: TGTGCCAGCAGTCCGAAGTCGACCTACGAGCAGTACTTC.

This clone has just a few counts. The chain carries TRBV2 and TRBJ2-1; no clear D. From germline, CDR1 is SNHLY and CDR2 FYNNEI. With 3 bases removed from V and 6 bases from J, the gap between germline ends came to 9 bases. This CDR3 has 13 amino acids. Written as DNA, the CDR3 is TGTGCCAGCAGTGACAGAATCCGCAATGAGCAGTTCTTC. Its protein product is CASSDRIRNEQFF.

The chain has TRBV10-3 and TRBJ1-3, with D unresolved. CDR1 and CDR2 (germline): ENHRY, SYGVKD. The ends were cut back, 8 bases at V and 2 bases at J, with 7 bases in the middle. CDR3 length equals 12 residues. Here the CDR3 DNA reads TGTGCCATCGGGTCGACTGGAAACACCATATATTTT. Protein product: CAIGSTGNTIYF.

The chain is built from TRBV28 and TRBJ2-7; D not resolved. Germline values: CDR1 MDHEN, CDR2 SYDVKM. The CDR3 has 13 residues. The V gene lost 2 bases and the J gene lost 1 base, with 6 bases spanning the gap. The CDR3 loop is CASSLVTSYEQYF. DNA of the CDR3: TGTGCCAGCAGTTTAGTGACTTCCTACGAGCAGTACTTC.

This sequence joins TRBV5-1 and TRBJ2-6, with D unresolved. Trimming cost V 0 bases and J 2 bases, with 6 bases left between them. The CDR3 loop spans 15 amino acids. The germline V gene has CDR1 SGHRS and CDR2 YFSETQ. CDR3 in amino acids: CASSLDAAGANVLTF. CDR3 nucleotides: TGCGCCAGCAGCTTGGACGCGGCTGGGGCCAACGTCCTGACTTTC.

This clone has more than one count but fewer than ten. This rearrangement joins TRBV5-4 to TRBJ2-3; 10 bases are a match to TRBD2. The CDR3 sequence is 16 residues long. CDR1 is SGHNT, CDR2 YYREEE, per germline (reference sequence). The V segment lost 2 bases and the J segment 6 bases; nucleotides outside the gene matches: 9. The CDR3 DNA is TGTGCCAGCAGCTTTAGGTTTAGCGGGAGGTCGGATACGCAGTATTTT. As protein: CASSFRFSGRSDTQYF. The full variable domain, with the rest looked up from reference TRBV5-4 and TRBJ2-3, is ETGVTQSPTHLIKTRGQQVTLRCSSQSGHNTVSWYQQALGQGPQFIFQYYREEENGRGNFPPRFSGLQFPNYSSELNVNALELDDSALYLCASSFRFSGRSDTQYFGPGTRLTVL.

The rearrangement joins TRBV13 to TRBJ2-3; the D gene is possibly TRBD2 (6 bases). V was shortened by 5 bases and J by 3 bases, with 18 bases between the two germline ends. This CDR3 is built from 16 residues. From germline, CDR1 is PRHDT and CDR2 FYEKMQ (reference sequence). CDR3 in DNA: TGTGCCAGCAGCCCCCGCGGAGGGAAGGGAACAGATACGCAGTATTTT. Its protein product is CASSPRGGKGTDTQYF.

The chain is built from TRBV4-1 and TRBJ2-1; 12 bases agree with TRBD1. The V segment lost 6 bases and the J segment 0 bases; nucleotides outside the gene matches: 12. Germline V lookup: CDR1 MGHRA, CDR2 YSYEKL. The length of the CDR3 is 19 residues. Here the CDR3 reads CASRDRDRGPWSSYNEQFF. The CDR3, as DNA: TGCGCCAGCAGGGACCGGGACAGGGGGCCTTGGAGCTCCTACAATGAGCAGTTCTTC.

There are a few counts of this clone. This rearrangement joins TRBV7-3 to TRBJ2-7, with D possibly called TRBD1 or TRBD2 (5 bases each). The CDR3 sequence is 12 residues long. V shed 2 bases and J shed 6 bases, with 8 bases lying between them. The germline gives CDR1 SGHTA, CDR2 FQGTGA. The CDR3 loop reads CASSLSGGEQYF. CDR3 sequence (DNA): TGTGCCAGCAGCTTATCTGGGGGCGAGCAGTACTTC.

CDR3 sequence (DNA): TGTGCCAGCAGCTTTTCCGGGACAGGGGACGAGCAGTACTTC. This encodes CASSFSGTGDEQYF. The genes are TRBV5-4 and TRBJ2-7, with 10 bases fitting TRBD1. The CDR3 covers 14 residues. After removal of 2 bases from V and 5 bases from J, the junction contained 4 bases not matched to a gene. Germline CDR1 is SGHNT and CDR2 is YYREEE (reference sequence).

This rearrangement joins TRBV28 to TRBJ2-1; D perhaps matches TRBD1 (5 bases). The germline V and J ends were trimmed by 1 base and 6 bases, with 16 bases remaining between them. The CDR3 loop spans 16 amino acids. Germline V gene data show CDR1 as MDHEN and CDR2 as SYDVKM. This chain's CDR3 is CASSLLSGPPSNEQFF. The CDR3 nucleotides are TGTGCCAGCAGTTTATTATCAGGGCCCCCTAGCAATGAGCAGTTCTTC.

V and J are TRBV5-6 and TRBJ2-7; TRBD2 is a possible D gene (6 bases). CDR3 length equals 16 residues. V was trimmed by 4 bases and J by 4 bases, leaving 21 bases between them. Per the germline V gene, CDR1 is SGHDT and CDR2 is YYEEEE. Here the CDR3 reads CASSPEGTPYRYEQYF. For the CDR3, the DNA is TGTGCCAGCAGCCCGGAGGGGACTCCCTACCGATACGAGCAGTACTTC.

This chain joins TRBV19 and TRBJ2-6; D is possibly TRBD1 (6 bases). This CDR3 comprises 15 residues. Germline loops: CDR1 LNHDA, CDR2 SQIVND (reference sequence). The V gene lost 7 bases and the J gene lost 4 bases, with 14 bases spanning the gap. The CDR3 protein is CASNQQGSGANVLTF. The CDR3 DNA is TGTGCCAGTAATCAACAGGGTTCCGGGGCCAACGTCCTGACTTTC.

The V gene is TRBV5-6, the J gene TRBJ1-2; tentative D call: TRBD1 (5 bases). This CDR3 has 14 residues. The germline gives CDR1 SGHDT, CDR2 YYEEEE. Trimming took 2 bases from V and 3 from J, leaving 11 bases between them. CDR3 nucleotides: TGTGCCAGCAGCTTAGGTCCCAGGGACTATGGCTACACCTTC. Translated, it gives CASSLGPRDYGYTF. Full variable domain (missing parts from reference TRBV5-6 and TRBJ1-2): DAGVTQSPTHLIKTRGQQVTLRCSPKSGHDTVSWYQQALGQGPQFIFQYYEEEERQRGNFPDRFSGHQFPNYSSELNVNALLLGDSALYLCASSLGPRDYGYTFGSGTRLTVV.

The rearrangement links TRBV5-6 to TRBJ1-1, with D possibly TRBD1 on 5 matching bases. Germline-derived CDR1 and CDR2 are SGHDT and YYEEEE. Trimming shortened V by 6 bases and J by 4 bases, and 22 bases separated the two germline ends. The CDR3 consists of 16 residues. The CDR3 bases are TGTGCCAGCACCCTTTTGGGTGGCAGGGACGGCACTGAAGCTTTCTTT. Its translation: CASTLLGGRDGTEAFF.

CDR3 sequence reads: CASRTGETQYF. In DNA, the CDR3 is TGTGCCAGTAGAACGGGAGAGACCCAGTACTTC. The chain joins TRBV19 to TRBJ2-5; D is ambiguous. The germline V gene has CDR1 LNHDA and CDR2 SQIVND (reference sequence). The CDR3 has 11 amino acids. The V end was cut by 6 bases, the J end by 4 bases, with 6 bases between.

J is TRBJ1-3 and V is TRBV5-1; D not resolved. The germline V gene has CDR1 SGHRS and CDR2 YFSETQ. Trimming cost V 0 bases and J 2 bases, with 12 bases left between them. CDR3 length: 16 amino acids. The CDR3 is CASSLASQAAGNTIYF. CDR3 DNA: TGCGCCAGCAGCTTGGCCAGTCAGGCCGCTGGAAACACCATATATTTT.

The chain uses TRBV9 and TRBJ2-2, with 8 nucleotides matching TRBD2. Germline V gene data show CDR1 as SGDLS and CDR2 as YYNGEE. Losses at the gene ends were 0 bases for V and 4 bases for J; bases not matched to a gene: 11. The CDR3 is made up of 18 amino acids. CDR3 nucleotide sequence: TGTGCCAGCAGCGTAGCTAAAGGTCTAGCGGGTTCCACCGGGGAGCTGTTTTTT. Its protein is CASSVAKGLAGSTGELFF.

The chain links TRBV2 to TRBJ2-7; TRBD2 might be the D (5 bases). This CDR3 spans 12 amino acids. The germline V and J ends were trimmed by 4 bases and 12 bases, with 16 bases remaining between them. Germline V gene data show CDR1 as SNHLY and CDR2 as FYNNEI. CDR3 residues: CASSGETSNPYF. As DNA, the CDR3 is TGTGCCAGCAGTGGGGAGACGTCTAATCCGTACTTC.

In its sample, this clone was seen a few times. The chain is built from TRBV6-4 and TRBJ2-3; tentatively, D is TRBD1 (6 bases). The V end lost 8 bases, the J end lost 2 bases, and 11 bases lay between the germline ends. Looked up from germline, CDR1 is MRHNA and CDR2 is SNTAGT. The CDR3 extends over 13 amino acids. CDR3 loop: CASSGHITDTQYF. CDR3 coding DNA: TGTGCCAGCTCGGGACACATCACAGATACGCAGTATTTT.

The chain is built from TRBV7-9 and TRBJ1-5, with TRBD1 matching 7 bases. The CDR3 is made up of 16 amino acids. The V segment lost 3 bases and the J segment 7 bases; nucleotides outside the gene matches: 12. Germline V lookup: CDR1 SEHNR, CDR2 FQNEAQ (reference sequence). As DNA, the CDR3 is TGTGCCAGCAGCTTGCCGGAACAGGGGCCCGGGCAGCCCCAGCATTTT. Translation: CASSLPEQGPGQPQHF.

This clone was detected only a few times. This sequence joins TRBV19 and TRBJ1-4; D perhaps matches TRBD1 (5 bases). Trimming left V 2 bases short and J 5 bases short, with 9 bases between. This CDR3 is built from 14 residues. Germline V gene lookup returns CDR1 LNHDA and CDR2 SQIVND (reference sequence). In nucleotides, the CDR3 is TGTGCCAGTAGTATAAGACAGTTCAATGAAAAACTGTTTTTT. This sequence encodes CASSIRQFNEKLFF. The variable domain in full, completed from reference TRBV19 and TRBJ1-4, reads DGGITQSPKYLFRKEGQNVTLSCEQNLNHDAMYWYRQDPGQGLRLIYYSQIVNDFQKGDIAEGYSVSREKKESFPLTVTSAQKNPTAFYLCASSIRQFNEKLFFGSGTQLSVL.

The J gene is TRBJ2-7, the V gene TRBV6-6; D might be TRBD2 (6 bases). The CDR3 totals 15 residues. V lost 0 bases, J lost 0 bases, and 9 bases lay in between. The germline V gene encodes CDR1 MNHNY and CDR2 SVGAGI (reference sequence). The CDR3 sequence is CASSYSYGSSYEQYF. CDR3 sequence (DNA): TGTGCCAGCAGTTACTCGTACGGGAGCTCCTACGAGCAGTACTTC.

A single count supports this clone. The CDR3 loop is CAQSPGRGLGEQYF. CDR3 coding DNA: TGTGCCCAGAGTCCTGGGCGGGGCTTGGGGGAGCAGTACTTC. This sequence joins TRBV27 and TRBJ2-7; tentatively, D is TRBD2 (6 bases). Trimming removed 11 bases at V and 7 bases at J, with 24 bases between. Germline-derived CDR1 and CDR2 are MNHEY and SMNVEV (reference sequence). The CDR3 covers 14 residues.

This clone has more than one count but fewer than ten. This chain links TRBV21-1 with TRBJ2-1; the DNA was not used to check the table's D call, TRBD1. TRBV21-1 is assigned pseudogene status. The CDR3 totals 15 residues. The CDR3 reads CASSRRGGSYNEQFF. CDR3 bases: TGTGCCAGCAGCCGCCGAGGGGGCTCCTACAATGAGCAGTTCTTC.